This T cell receptor beta chain was identified in a study of blood T cell repertoires in COVID-19. Study-wide background: The United States, Italy and Spain supplied acute and convalescent COVID-19 samples.

CDR3 length equals 17 residues. CDR1 is MDHEN and CDR2 is SYDVKM in the germline V gene. After removal of 3 bases from V and 2 bases from J, the junction contained 11 bases not matched to a gene. As processed by the authors: Researchers report that nucleated cell counts were estimated from reference gene primer amplification. Sequenced by immunoSEQ multiplex PCR; TCRdb stores in-frame clones only, minus some. That table gives V, J and clone size, and the DNA gave D and trimming. The sample shows over 70,000 clones, 80% to 85% of them seen only once. This sequence joins TRBV28 and TRBJ2-3; the match to TRBD1 covers 7 bases. Sequencing used peripheral blood. This TCR came from a human donor in a cohort sampled during active COVID-19. The CDR3 protein is CASSLTGFLANTDTQYF. DNA of the CDR3: TGTGCCAGCAGTTTGACAGGGTTCCTCGCAAACACAGATACGCAGTATTTT. Full variable domain (remainder filled in from reference TRBV28 and TRBJ2-3): DVKVTQSSRYLVKRTGEKVFLECVQDMDHENMFWYRQDPGLGLRLIYFSYDVKMKEKGDIPEGYSVSREKKERFSLILESASTNQTSMYLCASSLTGFLANTDTQYFGPGTRLTVL.